This passage covers 6 T cell receptor beta chains from one sample sequenced in a study of T cells in Graves' hyperthyroidism and ophthalmopathy. RNA transcripts yielded amplified TCR beta CDR3 regions. Carried out on the TCR CDR3, a first-round RT-PCR used the HTBI primer set. A single record per CDR3 protein comes from TCRdb applying MiXCR to the multiplex PCR reads. The data contain about 420,000 distinct CDR3 sequences, roughly an eighth of them singletons. Source material: blood. These receptors were taken from a woman aged 18 to 35 with Graves' hyperthyroidism.

The chain couples TRBV5-6 to TRBJ2-7; 10 nucleotides match TRBD2. V was pared by 4 bases and J by 1 base, with 11 bases of the junction left unmatched. The CDR3 covers 17 residues. Per the germline V gene, CDR1 is SGHDT and CDR2 is YYEEEE. This CDR3 reads CASSPGSWTSGSYEQYF. For the CDR3, the DNA is TGTGCCAGCAGCCCAGGAAGTTGGACTAGCGGTTCCTACGAGCAGTACTTC.

Ten or more counts support this clonotype. The V gene is TRBV12-3 or TRBV12-4, the J gene TRBJ2-7; TRBD2 matches 9 bases. The CDR3 length is 14 residues. With 6 bases clipped from V and 6 bases from J, the junction kept 9 bases outside the gene matches. For the CDR3, the DNA is TGTGCCAGCAGGATAGCGGGAGCATCGCTCGAGCAGTACTTC. This translates into CASRIAGASLEQYF.

This clonotype was observed at least ten times. The gene calls are TRBV15 and TRBJ2-1; possible D gene TRBD2, 7 bases. Trimming shortened V by 0 bases and J by 2 bases, and 11 bases separated the two germline ends. The germline gives CDR1 LNHNV, CDR2 YYDKDF (reference sequence). CDR3 size: 16 residues. CDR3 nucleotide sequence: TGTGCCACCAGCAGAGAGAGGGGGGGGGCCTACAATGAGCAGTTCTTC. Its protein is CATSRERGGAYNEQFF.

J is TRBJ2-7 and V is TRBV7-9; D ambiguous. V was clipped by 7 bases and J by 5 bases, with 24 bases between them. Germline V lookup: CDR1 SEHNR, CDR2 FQNEAQ (reference sequence). The CDR3 totals 16 residues. The CDR3 protein is CASTPPETRVGNEQYF. CDR3 bases: TGTGCCAGCACCCCCCCGGAGACCCGAGTGGGAAACGAGCAGTACTTC.

This clonotype appeared many times. The rearrangement uses TRBV12-3 or TRBV12-4 and TRBJ1-1; the D is unclear. V lost 6 bases and J 3 bases, leaving 11 bases between the germline ends. This CDR3 is 13 amino acids long. CDR3 protein: CASSPGWDTEAFF. CDR3 coding DNA: TGTGCCAGCAGCCCCGGGTGGGACACTGAAGCTTTCTTT.

On this clonotype itself: A much larger clone sits a single nucleotide away, making a read error possible. The chain employs TRBV3-1 and TRBJ2-7; 14 bases are a match to TRBD2. The CDR3 totals 18 residues. The V gene's germline CDR1 is LGHDT and CDR2 YNNKEL (reference sequence). Germline trimming cut 1 base from V and 7 bases from J; bases unmatched to any gene: 12. The DNA for the CDR3 is TGTGCCAGCAGCCAAGCAGGGGGACTAGCGGGAGTCAGCAATGAGCAGTACTTC. Translation gives CASSQAGGLAGVSNEQYF.